The rows below give T cell receptor beta chains drawn from one sample of a study of blood T cell repertoires in COVID-19. The repertoire was sequenced with immunoSEQ multiplex PCR; TCRdb's copy has only in-frame clones and lacks some. Counted here are tens of thousands of clones, around 80% occurring once; the ten biggest clones make up around 7%. Sequencing was done on a sample of peripheral blood. The receptor set was obtained from a woman aged 60 to 75 with acute or convalescent COVID-19. Both conserved end residues are trimmed from each CDR3.

TRBV30,AWSGQEDSPLH
TRBV5-8,ASSLETGGTDTQY
TRBV4-1,ASSQEVGGYYQETQY
TRBV18,ASSTDDRDNQPQH
TRBV5-8,ASSLGNRDAYGYT
TRBV7-3,ASSPRGGDNLVNTEAF
TRBV11-3,ASSFRGDTQY
TRBV7-8,ASSLESGLQYNEQF
TRBV6-5,ASSYSGWQFGGYT
TRBV6-4,ASSDSQGRPSDEQF
TRBV6-5,ASRSPGETGELF